Listed here are 7 T cell receptor beta chains from one sample, sequenced in a study of blood T cell repertoires in COVID-19. TCRdb's copy holds only in-frame clones and misses some; the assay was immunoSEQ multiplex PCR. The table records more than 95,000 clones, about 89% of them present only once. The sample comprised peripheral blood. All receptors come from a man in his forties or fifties with acute or convalescent COVID-19.

This clone was picked up a small number of times. J is TRBJ2-7 and V is TRBV24-1, with TRBD2 as a possible D gene (5 bases). Between the trimmed V and J ends, which lost 7 bases and 0 bases, there was a span of 9 bases. The V gene's germline CDR1 is KGHDR and CDR2 SFDVKD. This CDR3 spans 13 amino acids. Here the CDR3 reads CATRGDTSYEQYF. The CDR3 DNA follows: TGTGCCACCAGGGGAGACACCTCCTACGAGCAGTACTTC.

The chain recombines TRBV30 with TRBJ2-5; TRBD2 aligns across 10 bases. The CDR3 totals 15 residues. CDR1 and CDR2 from the germline V gene are GTSNPN and SVGIG (reference sequence). The junction had 8 bases not matched to a gene; V was cut back by 3 bases and J by 4 bases. The CDR3 DNA sequence: TGTGCCTGGAGGCCCCCGGGACTAGCGAGAGAGACCCAGTACTTC. Residues: CAWRPPGLARETQYF. The whole variable domain, filled in from reference TRBV30 and TRBJ2-5, reads SQTIHQWPATLVQPVGSPLSLECTVEGTSNPNLYWYRQAAGRGLQLLFYSVGIGQISSEVPQNLSASRPQDRQFILSSKKLLLSDSGFYLCAWRPPGLARETQYFGPGTRLLVL.

V and J are TRBV10-1 and TRBJ2-1, with TRBD1 as a possible D gene (6 bases). Germline V CDR1 and CDR2: WNHNN, SYGVQD (reference sequence). V shed 8 bases and J shed 2 bases, with 10 bases lying between them. CDR3 size: 13 residues. The CDR3 nucleotides read TGCGCCAGCCAGGGACATACCTACAATGAGCAGTTCTTC. Translated, it gives CASQGHTYNEQFF.

V is TRBV3-1 (or the pseudogene TRBV3-2) and J is TRBJ2-1; 7 bases map to TRBD2. Germline lookup yields CDR1 LGHDT and CDR2 YNNKEL (reference sequence). J was trimmed by 7 bases and V by 4 bases; bases with no gene match: 7. The length of the CDR3 is 14 residues. CDR3 amino acids: CASSLVGGRNEQFF. The CDR3 DNA reads as TGTGCCAGCAGCCTGGTGGGAGGGCGAAATGAGCAGTTCTTC.

This chain links TRBV28 with TRBJ2-7; D is ambiguous. The CDR3 loop spans 12 amino acids. Germline CDR1 MDHEN, CDR2 SYDVKM. Trimming took off 2 bases at V and 4 bases at J, with 6 bases between the two ends. The CDR3 here is CASSLETYEQYF. For the CDR3, the DNA is TGTGCCAGCAGTTTAGAAACTTACGAGCAGTACTTC.

The V call is TRBV7-8, the J call TRBJ2-3, with 11 bases lining up with TRBD1. This CDR3 is built from 14 residues. CDR1 SGHVS and CDR2 FQNEAQ come from the germline V gene. The junction had 4 bases not matched to a gene; V was cut back by 6 bases and J by 5 bases. In DNA, the CDR3 is TGTGCCAGCAGACTGGACAGGGGGCGAGATACGCAGTATTTT. This translates into CASRLDRGRDTQYF.

The CDR3 region is CASSAGQGASYEQYF. For the CDR3, the DNA is TGTGCCAGCAGCGCGGGACAGGGGGCCTCCTACGAGCAGTACTTC. This sequence joins TRBV9 and TRBJ2-7, with TRBD1 matching 12 bases. This CDR3 has 15 amino acids. With 3 bases clipped from V and 0 bases from J, the junction kept 1 base outside the gene matches. Germline V gives CDR1 SGDLS, CDR2 YYNGEE.